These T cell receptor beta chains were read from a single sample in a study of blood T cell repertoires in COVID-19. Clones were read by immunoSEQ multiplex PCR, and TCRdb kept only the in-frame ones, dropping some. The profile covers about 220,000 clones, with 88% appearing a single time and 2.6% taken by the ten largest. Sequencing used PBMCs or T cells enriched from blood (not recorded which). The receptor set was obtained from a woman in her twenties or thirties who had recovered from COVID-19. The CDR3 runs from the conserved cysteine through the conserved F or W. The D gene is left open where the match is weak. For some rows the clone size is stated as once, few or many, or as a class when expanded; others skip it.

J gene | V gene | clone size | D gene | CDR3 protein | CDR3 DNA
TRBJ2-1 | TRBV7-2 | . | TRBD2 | CASSDQRGGRRNEQFF | TGTGCCAGCAGCGATCAGCGGGGGGGCCGGCGGAATGAGCAGTTCTTC
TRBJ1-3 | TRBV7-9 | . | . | CASSPPWGGNSGNTIYF | TGTGCCAGCAGCCCACCTTGGGGGGGAAACTCTGGAAACACCATATATTTT
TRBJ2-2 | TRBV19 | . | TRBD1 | CASTRTGKELFGELFF | TGTGCCAGTACCAGGACAGGGAAGGAATTATTTGGGGAGCTGTTTTTT
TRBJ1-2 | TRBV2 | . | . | CASSRDIANYGYTF | TGTGCCAGCAGCCGCGACATCGCTAACTATGGCTACACCTTC
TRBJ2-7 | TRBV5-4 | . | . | CASSLDQGSYEQYF | TGTGCCAGCAGCTTGGACCAGGGGTCCTACGAGCAGTACTTC
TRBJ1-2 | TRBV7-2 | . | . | CASSLVSHGYTF | TGTGCCAGCAGCTTAGTTTCTCATGGCTACACCTTC
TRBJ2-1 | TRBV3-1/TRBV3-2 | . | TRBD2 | CASSQGNSGAGRFF | TGTGCCAGCAGCCAAGGAAATAGCGGGGCGGGAAGGTTCTTC
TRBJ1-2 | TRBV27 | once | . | CASSLNWAYGYTF | TGTGCCAGCAGTTTAAACTGGGCGTATGGCTACACCTTC
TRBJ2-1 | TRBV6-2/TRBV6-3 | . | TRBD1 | CASSSGWTGVRDEQFF | TGTGCCAGCAGTTCCGGATGGACAGGGGTTCGGGATGAGCAGTTCTTC
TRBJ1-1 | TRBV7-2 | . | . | CASSLTRAHTEAFF | TGTGCCAGCAGCTTAACCAGGGCTCACACTGAAGCTTTCTTT
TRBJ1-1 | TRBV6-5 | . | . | CAVRTPGLGIEAFF | TGTGCCGTACGCACCCCAGGGCTCGGTATTGAAGCTTTCTTT
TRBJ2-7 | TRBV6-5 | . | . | CASSLPVARPYEQYF | TGTGCCAGCAGCCTTCCCGTGGCGAGGCCCTACGAGCAGTACTTC
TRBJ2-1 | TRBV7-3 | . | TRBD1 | CASSPGQGLEQFF | TGTGCCAGCAGCCCTGGACAGGGTTTGGAGCAGTTCTTC
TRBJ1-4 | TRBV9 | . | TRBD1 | CASSPRTGKGEKLFF | TGTGCCAGCAGCCCAAGGACAGGGAAGGGTGAAAAACTGTTTTTT
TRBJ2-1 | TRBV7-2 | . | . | CASSLASEIYNEQFF | TGTGCCAGCAGCTTAGCCTCCGAGATCTACAATGAGCAGTTCTTC
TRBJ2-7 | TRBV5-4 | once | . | CASSQDGGEQYF | TGTGCCAGCAGCCAAGATGGCGGCGAGCAGTACTTC
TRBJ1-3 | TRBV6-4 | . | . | CASSPTGSGNTIYF | TGTGCCAGCAGCCCAACAGGGTCTGGAAACACCATATATTTT
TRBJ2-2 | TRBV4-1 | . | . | CASSQELLNTGELFF | TGCGCCAGCAGCCAAGAATTACTCAACACCGGGGAGCTGTTTTTT
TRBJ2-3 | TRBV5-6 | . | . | CASSSRDKHTDTQYF | TGTGCCAGCAGCTCCCGGGACAAACACACAGATACGCAGTATTTT
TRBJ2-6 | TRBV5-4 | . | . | CASTPEWGGLSAGANVLTF | TGTGCCAGCACCCCGGAATGGGGGGGCTTATCGGCTGGGGCCAACGTCCTGACTTTC
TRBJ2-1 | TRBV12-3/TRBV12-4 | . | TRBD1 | CASSLGQLNEQFF | TGTGCCAGCAGCCTGGGACAGCTCAATGAGCAGTTCTTC
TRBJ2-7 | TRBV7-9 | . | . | CASSGAQGVYEQYF | TGTGCCAGCAGCGGGGCACAGGGTGTCTACGAGCAGTACTTC
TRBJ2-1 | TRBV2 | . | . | CASSEKRLYNEQFF | TGTGCCAGCAGTGAAAAGCGGTTATACAATGAGCAGTTCTTC
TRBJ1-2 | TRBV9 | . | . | CASSYRTVEGYTF | TGTGCCAGCAGCTACAGGACGGTCGAGGGCTACACCTTC
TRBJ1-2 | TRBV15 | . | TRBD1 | CAASRDRGDGYTF | TGTGCCGCCAGCAGGGACAGGGGGGATGGCTACACCTTC
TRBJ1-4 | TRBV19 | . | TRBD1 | CASSPNGAGGNEKLFF | TGTGCCAGTAGTCCCAATGGGGCAGGGGGCAATGAAAAACTGTTTTTT